A selection of T cell receptor beta chains follows, all from one sample in a study of blood T cell repertoires in COVID-19. This table comes from immunoSEQ multiplex PCR, and its TCRdb copy is limited to in-frame clones, with some not included. The table shows about 60,000 clones, with 80% to 90% occurring only once. The sample comprised peripheral blood. The receptors were sampled from a man aged 60 to 69 with acute or convalescent COVID-19. Each CDR3 is given without its conserved first and last residue.

len: 9
v_gene: TRBV19
CDR3aa: ASTAYNEQF

len: 13
v_gene: TRBV10-2
CDR3aa: ASSTGTGVKYGYT

len: 12
v_gene: TRBV5-1
CDR3aa: ASSLAERGTEAF

len: 13
v_gene: TRBV3-1/TRBV3-2
CDR3aa: ASSPGTLHNQPQH

len: 13
v_gene: TRBV7-8
CDR3aa: ASSLDWGRRETQY

len: 12
v_gene: TRBV28
CDR3aa: ASSLRRSNSPLH

len: 12
v_gene: TRBV5-4
CDR3aa: ASSTQGNTGELF

len: 14
v_gene: TRBV3-1/TRBV3-2
CDR3aa: ASSYRQGINTGELF

len: 13
v_gene: TRBV5-1
CDR3aa: ASSPQQGVNTEAF

len: 13
v_gene: TRBV6-5
CDR3aa: ASSFRPGQGNEQF

len: 13
v_gene: TRBV28
CDR3aa: ASSTGTGGTDTQY

len: 14
v_gene: TRBV3-1/TRBV3-2
CDR3aa: ASSQVGGLATDTQY

len: 13
v_gene: TRBV6-5
CDR3aa: ARGRDTGSWGKLF

len: 13
v_gene: TRBV7-2
CDR3aa: ASSLETSGTYEQY

len: 18
v_gene: TRBV28
CDR3aa: ASSSLLTSGLFSSYNEQF

len: 13
v_gene: TRBV5-1
CDR3aa: ASSPSGQGAQPQH

len: 12
v_gene: TRBV11-2
CDR3aa: ASSRRQGTGELF

len: 13
v_gene: TRBV28
CDR3aa: ASSLERTVRTEAF

len: 11
v_gene: TRBV3-1/TRBV3-2
CDR3aa: ASSQRSVNGYT

len: 13
v_gene: TRBV6-5
CDR3aa: ASTPGDRVNTEAF

len: 13
v_gene: TRBV4-1
CDR3aa: ASSPNSGSSYEQY

len: 14
v_gene: TRBV14
CDR3aa: ASSHGLRTGSYEQY

len: 9
v_gene: TRBV18
CDR3aa: ASSAYNEQF

len: 13
v_gene: TRBV28
CDR3aa: ASSFGRLGTGELF

len: 13
v_gene: TRBV28
CDR3aa: ASSFNGRSKNIQY

len: 15
v_gene: TRBV3-1/TRBV3-2
CDR3aa: ASSHGQLAGVGETQY

len: 11
v_gene: TRBV20-1
CDR3aa: SASTSFYNEQF

len: 13
v_gene: TRBV27
CDR3aa: ASSPLRDSPYEQY

len: 13
v_gene: TRBV29-1
CDR3aa: SVEGGSGSSYEQY

len: 14
v_gene: TRBV12-5
CDR3aa: ASGFPGLAGGNEQF

len: 12
v_gene: TRBV11-2
CDR3aa: ASSLNRMNTEAF

len: 15
v_gene: TRBV6-2/TRBV6-3
CDR3aa: ASSYPSRDRGNQPQH

len: 14
v_gene: TRBV9
CDR3aa: ASSVGSGGSQETQY

len: 10
v_gene: TRBV19
CDR3aa: ASSIEGATQY

len: 13
v_gene: TRBV11-2
CDR3aa: ASSLTSGRSYEQY

len: 12
v_gene: TRBV10-2
CDR3aa: ASRRTDPYQPQH

len: 13
v_gene: TRBV7-2
CDR3aa: ASSSSTGLSEKLF

len: 11
v_gene: TRBV19
CDR3aa: ASSISVTGELF

len: 13
v_gene: TRBV5-4
CDR3aa: ASTPTSGSSDTQY

len: 12
v_gene: TRBV7-9
CDR3aa: ASSERTGPYGYT

len: 14
v_gene: TRBV15
CDR3aa: ATSRGTSGDFYEQY

len: 12
v_gene: TRBV7-3
CDR3aa: ASSSGQGRVGAF

len: 12
v_gene: TRBV10-1
CDR3aa: ASSPDRRDTEAF

len: 13
v_gene: TRBV28
CDR3aa: ASIDGRANTDTQY

len: 12
v_gene: TRBV6-4
CDR3aa: ASSRLLNTGELF

len: 10
v_gene: TRBV6-4
CDR3aa: ASRPGHQTRP

len: 13
v_gene: TRBV30
CDR3aa: AWERRDRVAEKLF

len: 13
v_gene: TRBV6-5
CDR3aa: ASSLRRGEGTEAF

len: 12
v_gene: TRBV5-1
CDR3aa: ASSSQGVVEKLF

len: 12
v_gene: TRBV24-1
CDR3aa: ATSDPGGFYGYT

len: 13
v_gene: TRBV27
CDR3aa: ASSLTAGGPREQF

len: 11
v_gene: TRBV7-2
CDR3aa: ASSLVPGQGYT

len: 13
v_gene: TRBV30
CDR3aa: AWSVRGLSTDTQY